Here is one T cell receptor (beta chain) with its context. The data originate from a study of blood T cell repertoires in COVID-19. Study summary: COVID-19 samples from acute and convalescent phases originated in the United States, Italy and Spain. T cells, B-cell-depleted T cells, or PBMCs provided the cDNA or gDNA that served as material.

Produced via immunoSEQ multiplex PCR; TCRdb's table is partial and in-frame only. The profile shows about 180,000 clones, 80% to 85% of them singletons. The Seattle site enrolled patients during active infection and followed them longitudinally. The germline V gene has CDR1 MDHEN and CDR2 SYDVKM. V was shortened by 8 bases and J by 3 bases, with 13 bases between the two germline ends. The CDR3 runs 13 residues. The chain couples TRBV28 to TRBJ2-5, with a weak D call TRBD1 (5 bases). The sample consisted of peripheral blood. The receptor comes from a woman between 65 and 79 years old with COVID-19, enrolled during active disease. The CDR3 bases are TGTGCCAGCGGAGACAGAACTAAAGAGACCCAGTACTTC. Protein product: CASGDRTKETQYF.